This is a list of T cell receptor beta chains from one sample in a study of blood T cells in healthy people across ages. In TCRdb, the 5' RACE reads were re-called with MiXCR into one record per CDR3 protein. The sample lists over 1,200,000 distinct CDR3 sequences, 55% to 75% occurring once. What was sequenced was blood. The origin of the receptors is a man younger than 35 in good health. CDR3s leave out the opening cysteine and the closing phenylalanine or tryptophan. The order of the fields is J gene, clone size, V gene, CDR3 protein. Rows may omit the clone size; those that give it use once, few, many or a size class.

>TRBJ2-1|.|TRBV7-9
ASTPKGGQGFDEQF
>TRBJ2-5|.|TRBV29-1
SVAVGGSLETQY
>TRBJ1-5|few|TRBV6-2/TRBV6-3
ATKTIGDQPQH
>TRBJ2-5|once|TRBV4-2
ASATIAGPQETQY
>TRBJ1-1|few|TRBV10-3
AISVRDTGTEAF
>TRBJ2-7|.|TRBV15
ATSESGGSYEQY
>TRBJ2-7|.|TRBV7-6
ASSLLAIRSYEQY
>TRBJ2-2|few|TRBV5-5
ASSYRESNAGELF
>TRBJ2-7|.|TRBV29-1
SVESTVRGYEQY
>TRBJ1-5|few|TRBV6-5
ASSRGTGSNQPQH
>TRBJ2-3|few|TRBV4-3
ASAKRTRTDTQY
>TRBJ2-1|.|TRBV5-1
ASSLERTSDEQF
>TRBJ2-5|.|TRBV9
ASSVDSLEETQY
>TRBJ2-3|.|TRBV29-1
SVGILSRVWGDTQY
>TRBJ1-2|.|TRBV5-1
ASRLPGQGDYGYT
>TRBJ2-6|.|TRBV9
ASSVGATGANVLT
>TRBJ2-4|.|TRBV5-4
ASSLEGSGSPKNIQY
>TRBJ2-1|many|TRBV11-3
ASSLDGREGQDEQF
>TRBJ2-3|.|TRBV7-2
ASSARVVTDTQY
>TRBJ2-1|few|TRBV12-3/TRBV12-4
ASSFGTGQTDNEQF
>TRBJ1-5|.|TRBV12-3/TRBV12-4
ASSLKLEGRKPQH
>.|.|TRBV20-1
SAQTGGQETQY
>TRBJ1-2|few|TRBV20-1
SASSSTGPGYGYT
>TRBJ1-5|.|TRBV20-1
SAYRANNQPQH
>TRBJ2-2|.|TRBV14
ASSQQGFTGELF
>TRBJ1-1|.|TRBV7-2
ASSQWGRSLTEAF
>TRBJ1-1|.|TRBV20-1
SATEGLYEAF
>TRBJ1-5|.|TRBV4-2
ASSQNRDRNQPQH
>.|.|TRBV4-2
ASSQDWAGGAYEQY
>TRBJ1-2|once|TRBV28
ATTSRGGYGYT
>TRBJ1-2|.|TRBV29-1
SDPGYSNYGYT
>TRBJ2-2|.|TRBV5-1
ASSAGTDWILTGELF
>TRBJ2-2|.|TRBV14
ASSGLLANTGELF
>TRBJ2-5|.|TRBV6-5
ASSLRQERETQY
>TRBJ2-1|.|TRBV12-3/TRBV12-4
ASSFGQGNNNEQF
>TRBJ2-1|.|TRBV14
ASSQVVGYGNNEQF
>TRBJ2-7|.|TRBV7-9
ASRTEIHPYEQY
>TRBJ2-5|.|TRBV5-6
ASSLPRLAVTQETQY
>TRBJ2-1|.|TRBV6-5
ASSAQTGGRDEQF
>TRBJ2-7|.|TRBV27
ASKLYGVGLPYEQY
>TRBJ2-3|few|TRBV25-1
ASLMGHTQY
>TRBJ2-1|few|TRBV7-2
ASSLIFGQLNEQF